Sequencing of this TCR beta chain was carried out in a study of radiation and T cells in renal cell carcinoma. Sequencing used immunoSEQ multiplex PCR; TCRdb keeps in-frame clones, though not all of them. The sample lists about 130,000 clones; roughly four fifths were seen once. V lost 3 bases and J 1 base, leaving 1 base between the germline ends. Germline V gives CDR1 DFQATT, CDR2 SNEGSKA (reference sequence). The CDR3 consists of 11 residues. This sample's time point: blood 2 weeks post-SBRT. Described treatment: 15 Gy SBRT to primary tumor, nephrectomy 4 weeks later. The TCR sequence derives from a man aged 45-60 years with renal cell carcinoma. The sample was blood, taken from a patient whose treatment included radiotherapy and nephrectomy. The chain is built from TRBV20-1 and TRBJ1-3; unclear D gene. Here the CDR3 reads CSASSGNTIYF. The CDR3 nucleotides read TGCAGTGCTAGTTCTGGAAACACCATATATTTT.